The sequence of this TCR beta chain was determined in a study of control samples from healthy donors and cancer patients. Germline CDR1 MDHEN, CDR2 SYDVKM. The V and J ends lost 2 bases and 7 bases, in that order; junction bases with no gene match: 8. The CDR3 is 15 amino acids. Method: immunoSEQ multiplex PCR; TCRdb's copy keeps in-frame clones and lacks some. This table has roughly 18,000 clones, about 86% appearing once. The specimen sequenced was PBMCs. This TCR came from a woman in her 70s with colorectal cancer. The rearrangement uses TRBV28 and TRBJ1-5; 7 nucleotides line up with TRBD1. CDR3 nucleotides: TGTGCCAGCAGTTTACCACAGGGGACGCAACAGCCCCAGCATTTT. Translated, it gives CASSLPQGTQQPQHF.